Below are 11 T cell receptor beta chains sequenced from a single sample in a study of cytomegalovirus exposure and HLA in healthy donors. The method was immunoSEQ multiplex PCR; TCRdb's version includes in-frame clones alone and lacks a portion of them. The table lists fewer than 250,000 clones, approximately 87% of them singletons. Sequenced sample: PBMCs. The receptors shown here come from a man younger than 35 in good health and CMV-seronegative.

This clone was recorded only once. V and J are TRBV18 and TRBJ2-7; TRBD1 is a possible D gene (6 bases). Germline lookup yields CDR1 KGHSH and CDR2 LQKENI. The V end lost 4 bases, the J end lost 6 bases, and 13 bases lay between the germline ends. The CDR3 spans 13 residues. The chain's CDR3 is CASSLADSGEQYF. The CDR3 nucleotides read TGTGCCAGCTCACTCGCGGACAGCGGCGAGCAGTACTTC.

J is TRBJ2-3 and V is TRBV5-4; D is uncertain. CDR1 SGHNT and CDR2 YYREEE come from the germline V gene (reference sequence). V was cut by 4 bases and J by 6 bases, with 15 bases left in between. This CDR3 region has 14 residues. CDR3 in DNA: TGTGCCAGCAGCGCCGACCCTCGTAGCGATACGCAGTATTTT. Translating it yields CASSADPRSDTQYF.

CDR3 residues: CASSLQGPGYTF. The CDR3 DNA reads as TGTGCCAGCAGCCTACAGGGTCCTGGCTACACCTTC. V and J are TRBV28 and TRBJ1-2; possible D gene TRBD1, 6 bases. The germline CDR1 and CDR2 sequences are MDHEN and SYDVKM. This CDR3 region has 12 residues. Trimming removed 6 bases from V and 7 bases from J, with 12 bases in between.

The chain carries TRBV6-5 and TRBJ2-3; D perhaps matches TRBD2 (6 bases). V was shortened by 6 bases and J by 2 bases, with 15 bases between the two germline ends. Germline values: CDR1 MNHEY, CDR2 SVGAGI. The CDR3 has 15 residues. CDR3 nucleotide sequence: TGTGCCAGCAGCCGACGGAGGGGCCACACAGATACGCAGTATTTT. Protein: CASSRRRGHTDTQYF.

The chain combines TRBV5-6 with TRBJ1-5; tentative D call: TRBD1 (6 bases). V gave up 5 bases and J gave up 15 bases, with 24 bases separating them. Per germline, CDR1 SGHDT and CDR2 YYEEEE. The CDR3 covers 14 residues. In DNA, the CDR3 is TGTGCCAGCAGTACGTACAGGGTGAGGGTGAGACCGCATTTT. Translation gives CASSTYRVRVRPHF.

The chain is built from TRBV6-4 and TRBJ2-1; 7 bases align to TRBD1. Germline trimming cut 10 bases from V and 2 bases from J; bases unmatched to any gene: 2. CDR1 MRHNA and CDR2 SNTAGT come from the germline V gene. There are 12 residues in the CDR3. The CDR3 DNA sequence: TGTGCCACCGGGACAGCCTACAATGAGCAGTTCTTC. This codes for CATGTAYNEQFF.

This clone has more than one count but fewer than ten. This chain links TRBV19 with TRBJ2-1; D uncertain. The CDR3 runs to 11 residues. V lost 6 bases to trimming and J lost 8 bases, with 8 bases between them. In germline, CDR1 is LNHDA, CDR2 SQIVND (reference sequence). The CDR3 DNA sequence: TGTGCCAGTAGCAGACGGGATGAGCAGTTCTTC. This sequence encodes CASSRRDEQFF.

The chain has TRBV10-3 and TRBJ1-2, with 8 bases lining up with TRBD1. Looked up from germline, CDR1 is ENHRY and CDR2 is SYGVKD. The J segment lost 5 bases and the V segment lost 6 bases, leaving 5 bases of the junction unmatched. This CDR3 has 13 residues. The CDR3 sequence is CAIREQGGYGYTF. In nucleotides, the CDR3 is TGTGCCATCAGGGAACAGGGGGGATATGGCTACACCTTC.

The chain carries TRBV27 and TRBJ2-5; a possible D gene is TRBD2 (6 bases). Trimming shortened V by 3 bases and J by 2 bases, and 16 bases separated the two germline ends. Germline assignment: CDR1 MNHEY and CDR2 SMNVEV (reference sequence). The CDR3 is 16 residues long. CDR3 sequence reads: CASSFLGAGGQETQYF. CDR3 nucleotides: TGTGCCAGCAGTTTTCTAGGGGCCGGGGGACAAGAGACCCAGTACTTC.

The chain carries TRBV28 and TRBJ1-2; 10 bases fit TRBD1. CDR3 length equals 15 residues. CDR1 and CDR2 (germline): MDHEN, SYDVKM. J was trimmed by 8 bases and V by 3 bases; bases with no gene match: 9. As DNA, the CDR3 is TGTGCCAGCAGTTTTCGGGACAGGGGTGGAAGAGGCTACACCTTC. This encodes CASSFRDRGGRGYTF.

The J gene is TRBJ2-3, the V gene TRBV18; 11 nucleotides line up with TRBD2. The CDR3 has 15 amino acids. Germline V CDR1 and CDR2: KGHSH, LQKENI. The trim removed 1 base at V and 5 bases at J, leaving 2 bases unmatched. The CDR3 protein is CASSPLAGGQDTQYF. CDR3 DNA sequence: TGTGCCAGCTCACCACTAGCGGGGGGGCAAGATACGCAGTATTTT.